This T cell receptor beta chain is from a study of patients and donors after allogeneic stem cell transplantation. TCRdb passed the RT-PCR reads through MiXCR, listing each CDR3 protein once. The table has fewer than 180,000 distinct CDR3 sequences, about two fifths seen once; the top ten hold 50% to 65%. CDR1 and CDR2 (germline): SNHLY, FYNNEI. Trimming shortened V by 7 bases and J by 5 bases, and 5 bases separated the two germline ends. The CDR3 length is 10 residues. The J gene is TRBJ2-5, the V gene TRBV2; D is unclear. This receptor was obtained from a human donor who was either an allogeneic HSCT recipient or a stem cell or donor lymphocyte infusion donor (not recorded which). It is not recorded whose cells these are; they may come from a transplant donor. The specimen was blood, either unsorted or a sorted T cell fraction (not recorded which). The DNA of the CDR3 is TGTGCCAGCATGGGGGAGACCCAGTACTTC. Residues: CASMGETQYF.